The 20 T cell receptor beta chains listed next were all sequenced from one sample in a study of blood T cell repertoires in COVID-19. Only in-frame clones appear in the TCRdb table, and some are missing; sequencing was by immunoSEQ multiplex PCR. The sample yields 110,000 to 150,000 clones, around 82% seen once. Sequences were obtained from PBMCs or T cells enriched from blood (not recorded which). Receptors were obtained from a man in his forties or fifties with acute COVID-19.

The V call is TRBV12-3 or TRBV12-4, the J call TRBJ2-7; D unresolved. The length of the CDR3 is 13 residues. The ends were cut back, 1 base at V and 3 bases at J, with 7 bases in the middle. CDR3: CASSLGGDYEQYF. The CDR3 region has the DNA TGTGCCAGCAGTTTAGGCGGAGACTACGAGCAGTACTTC.

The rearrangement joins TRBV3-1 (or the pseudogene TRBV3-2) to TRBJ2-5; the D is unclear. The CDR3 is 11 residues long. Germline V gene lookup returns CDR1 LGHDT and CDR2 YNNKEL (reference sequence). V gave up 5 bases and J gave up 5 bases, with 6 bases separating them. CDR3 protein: CASSIRETQYF. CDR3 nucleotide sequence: TGTGCCAGCAGCATACGGGAGACCCAGTACTTC.

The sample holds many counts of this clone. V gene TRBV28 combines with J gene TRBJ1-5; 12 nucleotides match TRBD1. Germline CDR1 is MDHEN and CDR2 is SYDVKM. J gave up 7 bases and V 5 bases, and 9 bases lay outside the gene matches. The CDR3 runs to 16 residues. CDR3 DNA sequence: TGTGCCAGCAGTCAAGGGACAGGGGGCGCATGGCAGCCCCAGCATTTT. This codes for CASSQGTGGAWQPQHF. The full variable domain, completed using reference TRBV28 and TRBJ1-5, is DVKVTQSSRYLVKRTGEKVFLECVQDMDHENMFWYRQDPGLGLRLIYFSYDVKMKEKGDIPEGYSVSREKKERFSLILESASTNQTSMYLCASSQGTGGAWQPQHFGDGTRLSIL.

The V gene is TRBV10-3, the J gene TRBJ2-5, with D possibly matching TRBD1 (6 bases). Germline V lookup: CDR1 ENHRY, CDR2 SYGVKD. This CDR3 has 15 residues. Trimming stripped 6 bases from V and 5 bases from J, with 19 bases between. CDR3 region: CAIRLGQSSSETQYF. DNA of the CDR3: TGTGCCATCAGGCTTGGACAGTCTTCGTCCGAGACCCAGTACTTC.

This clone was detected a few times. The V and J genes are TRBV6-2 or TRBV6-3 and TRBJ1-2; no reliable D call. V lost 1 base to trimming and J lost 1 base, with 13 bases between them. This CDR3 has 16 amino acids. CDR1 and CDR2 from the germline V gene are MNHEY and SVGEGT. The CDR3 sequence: CASSYFSPLGNYGYTF. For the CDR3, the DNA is TGTGCCAGCAGTTACTTTTCGCCACTTGGTAACTATGGCTACACCTTC.

As DNA, the CDR3 is TGTGCCAGTAGTGCTGGGCCGGCCACTGAAGCTTTCTTT. It specifies CASSAGPATEAFF. V gene TRBV19 combines with J gene TRBJ1-1; D ambiguous. V lost 5 bases and J 4 bases, leaving 11 bases between the germline ends. This CDR3 spans 13 amino acids. Germline values: CDR1 LNHDA, CDR2 SQIVND (reference sequence). Full variable domain (remainder filled in from reference TRBV19 and TRBJ1-1): DGGITQSPKYLFRKEGQNVTLSCEQNLNHDAMYWYRQDPGQGLRLIYYSQIVNDFQKGDIAEGYSVSREKKESFPLTVTSAQKNPTAFYLCASSAGPATEAFFGQGTRLTVV.

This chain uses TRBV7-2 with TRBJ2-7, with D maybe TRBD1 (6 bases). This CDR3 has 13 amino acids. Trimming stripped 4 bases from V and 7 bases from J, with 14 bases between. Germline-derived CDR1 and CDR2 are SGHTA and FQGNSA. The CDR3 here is CASSSKGQREQYF. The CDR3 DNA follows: TGTGCCAGCAGCTCGAAGGGACAACGGGAGCAGTACTTC.

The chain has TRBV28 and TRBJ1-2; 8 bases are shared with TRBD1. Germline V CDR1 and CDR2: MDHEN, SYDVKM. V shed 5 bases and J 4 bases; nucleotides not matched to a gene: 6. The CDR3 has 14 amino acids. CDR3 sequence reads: CASSRQGILYGYTF. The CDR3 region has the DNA TGTGCCAGCAGTCGACAGGGGATCCTCTATGGCTACACCTTC.

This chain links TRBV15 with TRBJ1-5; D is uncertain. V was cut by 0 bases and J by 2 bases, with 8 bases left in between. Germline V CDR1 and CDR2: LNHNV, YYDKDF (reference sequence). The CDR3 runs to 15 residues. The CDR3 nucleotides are TGTGCCACCAGCAGAGAGGAGGGAGGCAATCAGCCCCAGCATTTT. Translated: CATSREEGGNQPQHF.

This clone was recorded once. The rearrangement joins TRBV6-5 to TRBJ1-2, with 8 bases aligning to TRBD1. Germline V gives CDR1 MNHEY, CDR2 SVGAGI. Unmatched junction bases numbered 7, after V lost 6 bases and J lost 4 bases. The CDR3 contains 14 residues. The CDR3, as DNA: TGTGCCAGCAGAAGGACAGGGCTAAGCTATGGCTACACCTTC. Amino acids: CASRRTGLSYGYTF.

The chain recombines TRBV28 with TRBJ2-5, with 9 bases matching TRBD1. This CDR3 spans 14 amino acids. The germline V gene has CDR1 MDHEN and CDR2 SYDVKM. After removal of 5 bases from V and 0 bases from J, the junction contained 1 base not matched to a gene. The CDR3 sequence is CASSGTGYQETQYF. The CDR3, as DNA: TGTGCCAGCAGTGGGACAGGGTACCAAGAGACCCAGTACTTC.

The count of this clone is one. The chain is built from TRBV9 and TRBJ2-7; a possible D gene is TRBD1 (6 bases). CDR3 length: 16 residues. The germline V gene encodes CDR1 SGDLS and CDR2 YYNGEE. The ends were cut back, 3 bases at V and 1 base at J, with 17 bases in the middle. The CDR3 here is CASSAPGVGASYEQYF. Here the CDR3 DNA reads TGTGCCAGCAGCGCCCCTGGGGTGGGGGCTTCCTACGAGCAGTACTTC.

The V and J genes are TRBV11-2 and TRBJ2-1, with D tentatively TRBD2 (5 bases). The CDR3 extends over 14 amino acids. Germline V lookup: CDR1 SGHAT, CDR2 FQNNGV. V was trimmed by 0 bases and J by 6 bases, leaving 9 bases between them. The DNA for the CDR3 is TGTGCCAGCAGCTTAGATAGCGAGCCCAATGAGCAGTTCTTC. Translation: CASSLDSEPNEQFF.

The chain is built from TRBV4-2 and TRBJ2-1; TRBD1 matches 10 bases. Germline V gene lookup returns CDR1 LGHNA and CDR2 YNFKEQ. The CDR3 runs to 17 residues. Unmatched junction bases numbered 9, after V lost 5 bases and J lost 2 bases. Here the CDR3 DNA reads TGTGCCAGCAGCGAACGGGACAGGGGACGTACCTACAATGAGCAGTTCTTC. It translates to CASSERDRGRTYNEQFF.

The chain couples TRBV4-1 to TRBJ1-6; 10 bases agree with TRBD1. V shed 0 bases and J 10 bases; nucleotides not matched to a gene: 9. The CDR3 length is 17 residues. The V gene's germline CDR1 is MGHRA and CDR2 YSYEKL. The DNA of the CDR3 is TGCGCCAGCAGCCAAGAGGCCCGACAGGGGGCCGGGTCACCCCTCCACTTT. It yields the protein CASSQEARQGAGSPLHF.

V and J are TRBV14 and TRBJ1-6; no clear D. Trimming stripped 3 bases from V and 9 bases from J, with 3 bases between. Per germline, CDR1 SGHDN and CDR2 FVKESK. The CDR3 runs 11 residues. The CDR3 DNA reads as TGTGCCAGCAGCCACTCTTCACCCCTCCACTTT. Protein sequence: CASSHSSPLHF.

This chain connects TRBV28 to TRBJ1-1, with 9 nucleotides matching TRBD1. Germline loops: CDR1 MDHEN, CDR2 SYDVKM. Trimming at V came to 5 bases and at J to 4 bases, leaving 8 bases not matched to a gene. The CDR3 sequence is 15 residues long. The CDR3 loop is CASSRRGQGTTEAFF. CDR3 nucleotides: TGTGCCAGCAGTCGACGCGGACAGGGGACCACTGAAGCTTTCTTT.

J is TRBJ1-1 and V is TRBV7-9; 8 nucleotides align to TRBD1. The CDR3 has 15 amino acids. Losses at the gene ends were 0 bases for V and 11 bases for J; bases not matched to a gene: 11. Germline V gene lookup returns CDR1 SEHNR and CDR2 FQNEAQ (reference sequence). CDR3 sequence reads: CASSLAPRGRLGAFF. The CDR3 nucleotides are TGTGCCAGCAGCTTAGCGCCCAGGGGGCGCCTGGGGGCTTTCTTT.

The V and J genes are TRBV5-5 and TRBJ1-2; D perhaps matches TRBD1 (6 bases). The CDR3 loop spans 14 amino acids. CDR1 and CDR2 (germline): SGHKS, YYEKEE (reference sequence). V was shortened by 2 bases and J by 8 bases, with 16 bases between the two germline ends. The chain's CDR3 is CASSLPGGGRGYTF. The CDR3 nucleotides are TGTGCCAGCAGCTTACCCGGGGGGGGGCGAGGCTACACCTTC.

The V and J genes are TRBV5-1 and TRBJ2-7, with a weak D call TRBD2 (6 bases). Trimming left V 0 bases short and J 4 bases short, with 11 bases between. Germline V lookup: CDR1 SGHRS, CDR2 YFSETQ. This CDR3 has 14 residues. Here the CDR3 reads CASSLGIGGYEQYF. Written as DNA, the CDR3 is TGCGCCAGCAGCTTGGGAATTGGAGGGTACGAGCAGTACTTC.